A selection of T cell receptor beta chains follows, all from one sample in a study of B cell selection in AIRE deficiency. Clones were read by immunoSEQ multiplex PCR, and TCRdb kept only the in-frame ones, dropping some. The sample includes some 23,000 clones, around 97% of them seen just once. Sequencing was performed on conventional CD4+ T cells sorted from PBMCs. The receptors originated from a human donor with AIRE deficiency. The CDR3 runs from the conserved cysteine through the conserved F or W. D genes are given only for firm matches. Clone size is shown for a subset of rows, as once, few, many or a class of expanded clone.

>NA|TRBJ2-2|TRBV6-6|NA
TGTGCCAGCAGACAGGGACTCACCGGGGAGCTGTTTTTT
CASRQGLTGELFF
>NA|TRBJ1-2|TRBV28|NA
TGTGCCAGCAGCACGACAGGCCAAGGCTATGGCTACACCTTC
CASSTTGQGYGYTF
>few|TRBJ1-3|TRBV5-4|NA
TGTGCCAGCAGCTTGGCCGGGAACTCAGGTGGAAACACCATATATTTT
CASSLAGNSGGNTIYF
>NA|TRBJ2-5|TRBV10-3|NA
TGTGCCACCGGTGGGGGCGGGCGAGAGACCCAGTACTTC
CATGGGGRETQYF
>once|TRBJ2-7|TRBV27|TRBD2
TGTGCCAGCAGTTCCGGACGGGGGGAGGGCTTCTTAACCTACGAGCAGTACTTC
CASSSGRGEGFLTYEQYF
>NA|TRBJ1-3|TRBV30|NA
TGTGCCTGGAGTGTTAACTCTGGAAACACCATATATTTT
CAWSVNSGNTIYF
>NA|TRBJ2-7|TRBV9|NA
TGTGCCAGCAGCGTAGATCCCAGGGCCGAGCAGTACTTC
CASSVDPRAEQYF
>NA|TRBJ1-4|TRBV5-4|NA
TGTGCCAGCAGCTTGTCGGGGTTAACTAATGAAAAACTGTTTTTT
CASSLSGLTNEKLFF
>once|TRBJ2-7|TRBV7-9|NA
TGTGCCAGCAGCTTAGCACGCGACTCCTACGAGCAGTACTTC
CASSLARDSYEQYF
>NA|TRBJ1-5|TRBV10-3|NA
TGTGCCATCAGTGATGTAACGGGGCCCCAGCATTTT
CAISDVTGPQHF
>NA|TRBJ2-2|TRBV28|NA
TGTGCCAGCACATTAGGGGAGGCGGGCGGGGAGCTGTTTTTT
CASTLGEAGGELFF
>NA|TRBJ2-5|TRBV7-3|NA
TGTGCCAGCAGCCCCCAACCTCTAGGGGCCGGGGAGACCCAGTACTTC
CASSPQPLGAGETQYF
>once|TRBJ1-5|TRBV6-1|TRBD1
TGTGCCAGCAGTGATCAGACAGGGGGCATTGGCAATCAGCCCCAGCATTTT
CASSDQTGGIGNQPQHF